The present T cell receptor (beta chain) was sequenced within a study of PD-1 blockade in classical Hodgkin lymphoma. General study points: Unlike CD8+ TCR diversity, which did not rise significantly by C4D1, CD4+ TCR diversity did. The authors have not defined what causes the repertoire differences, possibly disease activity or prior therapy.

Germline V gene lookup returns CDR1 MDHEN and CDR2 SYDVKM. Losses at the gene ends were 7 bases for V and 10 bases for J; bases not matched to a gene: 8. The CDR3 runs to 12 residues. The method was immunoSEQ multiplex PCR; TCRdb's version includes in-frame clones alone and lacks a portion of them. Of roughly 40,000 clones detected, 60% to 75% appear once; the ten largest clones hold 2.5% to 3.5%. This sample's time point: cycle 4 day 1 (C4D1), after more than five weeks of nivolumab. There was relapse after autologous stem cell transplantation in every patient, and there was variation in brentuximab vedotin exposure. As regards this clone: Its antigen is as yet unknown.

The source of this sequence is a human donor with classical Hodgkin lymphoma. Sequenced material: peripheral blood mononuclear cells (PBMCs), taken before the fourth cycle of nivolumab. The chain combines TRBV28 with TRBJ1-2, with 8 bases fitting TRBD1. The CDR3 DNA reads as TGTGCCAGCACCCAGCAGGGGGCTATCTACACCTTC. This encodes CASTQQGAIYTF.